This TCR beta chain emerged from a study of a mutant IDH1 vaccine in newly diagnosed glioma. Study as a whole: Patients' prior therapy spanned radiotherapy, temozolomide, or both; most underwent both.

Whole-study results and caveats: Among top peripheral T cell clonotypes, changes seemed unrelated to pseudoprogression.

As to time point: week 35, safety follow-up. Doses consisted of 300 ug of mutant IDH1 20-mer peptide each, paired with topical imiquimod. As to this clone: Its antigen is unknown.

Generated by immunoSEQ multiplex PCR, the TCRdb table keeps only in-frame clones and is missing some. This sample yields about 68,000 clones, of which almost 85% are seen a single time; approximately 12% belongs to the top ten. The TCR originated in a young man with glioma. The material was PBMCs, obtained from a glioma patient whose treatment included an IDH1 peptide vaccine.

The CDR3 loop is CASRGAGSPYGYTF. CDR3 coding DNA: TGTGCCAGTCGCGGGGCAGGGTCTCCCTATGGCTACACCTTC. The rearrangement links TRBV19 to TRBJ1-2; D possibly corresponds to TRBD1 (5 bases). Germline values: CDR1 LNHDA, CDR2 SQIVND (reference sequence). V was pared by 8 bases and J by 4 bases, with 17 bases between. The CDR3 is 14 amino acids. The full variable domain, rest sourced from reference TRBV19 and TRBJ1-2, is DGGITQSPKYLFRKEGQNVTLSCEQNLNHDAMYWYRQDPGQGLRLIYYSQIVNDFQKGDIAEGYSVSREKKESFPLTVTSAQKNPTAFYLCASRGAGSPYGYTFGSGTRLTVV.